This TCR beta chain was recovered during a study of T-cell memory formation after mild COVID-19 (dated by TCRdb to the early 2020s). Background on the whole study: Most TCR sequence clusters were specific to one of the two donors. The cohort was made up of two young adult volunteers, one female and one male, who were previously healthy. Longitudinal TCRalpha and TCRbeta repertoire sequencing tracked T-cell clones expanding and contracting after mild COVID-19 in a couple of donors. Paper-wide results and their limitations: Some responding clones were detected in pre-infection memory, which suggested that pre-existing cross-reactive memory T cells had joined the SARS-CoV-2 response. The study covered only a couple of mild cases, and larger cohorts including severe cases with pre-infection samples were considered necessary. Clones that contracted from day 15 to 85 showed balanced CD4/CD8 phenotypes, whereas a second wave of clones that expanded from day 15 to 37 leaned towards CD4+. Contracting CD4+ clones appeared mostly in the CM and EM memory subsets, whereas CD8+ clones were enriched in EMRA. SARS-CoV-2 specificity was not confirmed for the second-wave clones peaking on day 37.

Sequencing used an Illumina NovaSeq 6000. cDNA libraries for TCRalpha and TCRbeta were prepared by 5'RACE using constant-segment primers, with sample barcodes and unique molecular identifiers added. RNA was extracted from every sample with Trizol reagent. Libraries were amplified in two PCR steps, with a second sample barcode and Illumina TruSeq adapters added in the second step. Sequencing of the libraries was done on an Illumina NovaSeq, producing 2 x 150 bp paired-end reads. In the original analysis: With migec v1.2.7, reads were demultiplexed and then collapsed into UMI-guided consensus sequences. Using mixcr v2.1.11, UMI consensuses were aligned to TRA and TRB V and J templates and then assembled into clonotypes. A clonotype was counted as expanded or contracted only when both edgeR and NoisET called the clonotype significant, with the noise models trained on biological replicates. edgeR calls used a false discovery rate-adjusted p below 0.01 and a log2 fold-change threshold of 1. As an exploratory analysis of dynamics, PCA with hierarchical clustering was applied to max-normalized trajectories of the 1000 most abundant clonotypes. Separately sequenced CD4+ and CD8+ repertoires were used to assign a CD4 or CD8 phenotype to each responding clone. TCRdb took the public reads, trimmed them with fastp at Q25, ran MiXCR for clone calling and kept in-frame beta chains. Rows are unified per CDR3 protein, each entry keeping the most common DNA and genes. The V and J calls, along with clone size, are taken from TCRdb and not from the paper's own processing. A total of hundreds of thousands of distinct CDR3 sequences appear in this sample, under 20% of them only once. The ten largest clones take up around 13% of the sample.

This clonotype has a handful of counts. Its specific antigen is unknown. No base qualities exist here, and no much larger clone lies one base off it. PBMCs were isolated by Ficoll-Paque density gradient centrifugation. The CDR3 sequence holds 14 residues, the cysteine and phenylalanine included. Just CDR3 DNA is preserved here, 42 bases in frame from base 1. Ends trimmed: V by 6 bases, J by 1 base; bases unmatched to a gene: 3. Via the germline V gene (reference sequence), CDR1 is DFQATT and CDR2 SNEGSKA. The sequence was collected from an adult woman who had mild COVID-19 (a few samples of this study predate the infection). The sample titles of this study are shuffled in the database, so cell type and time point are left out; the donor was told from shared clones. The sample taken for sequencing was PBMCs or a T cell subset sorted from them (not recorded which). Here the chain combines TRBV20-1 and TRBJ2-3; TRBD2 fits 11 bases in the junction. CDR3 protein: CSAISGRGTDTQYF. The sequenced DNA is TGCAGTGCCATTAGCGGGAGGGGCACAGATACGCAGTATTTT.